This note documents a single TCR beta chain sequence. The CDR3 contains 13 residues. Germline V gives CDR1 GTSNPN, CDR2 SVGIG (reference sequence). V was trimmed by 1 base and J by 3 bases, leaving 10 bases between them. The protocol was immunoSEQ multiplex PCR, while the TCRdb copy is restricted to in-frame clones and leaves out a portion. The sample has 130,000 or so clones; about 96% are singletons. This sample is drawn from a study of T cell changes during pregnancy in multiple sclerosis. V and J are TRBV30 and TRBJ2-7; D is undetermined. The origin of this receptor is a female donor with multiple sclerosis, enrolled in a pregnancy study. The sample was peripheral blood, taken after pregnancy. The CDR3 here is CAWSAPGYYEQYF. CDR3 in DNA: TGTGCCTGGAGTGCCCCCGGGTACTACGAGCAGTACTTC.